This section outlines one TCR beta chain sequence together with its context. The antigen is not known. This record comes from a study of identifying expanded T cells in peripheral blood. Here immunoSEQ multiplex PCR was the method, and the copy in TCRdb shows in-frame clones only, minus some. The sample holds tens of thousands of clones; approximately 83% are singletons and the top ten take 19%. From germline, CDR1 is SEHNR and CDR2 FQNEAQ (reference sequence). J gave up 9 bases and V 4 bases, and 9 bases lay outside the gene matches. This CDR3 is built from 15 residues. General study points: Differentially abundant clones: about 1.1 between replicates, just under 17 at around 14 days, 19 to 20 at four.

The origin of this receptor is a person aged 18 to 75 in good health. The specimen sequenced was blood. The chain combines TRBV7-9 with TRBJ2-1; 10 nucleotides align to TRBD2. The CDR3 DNA follows: TGTGCCAGCAGCTCTTCCGGGACTAGCGTGAGTGAGCAGTTCTTC. Translated: CASSSSGTSVSEQFF.